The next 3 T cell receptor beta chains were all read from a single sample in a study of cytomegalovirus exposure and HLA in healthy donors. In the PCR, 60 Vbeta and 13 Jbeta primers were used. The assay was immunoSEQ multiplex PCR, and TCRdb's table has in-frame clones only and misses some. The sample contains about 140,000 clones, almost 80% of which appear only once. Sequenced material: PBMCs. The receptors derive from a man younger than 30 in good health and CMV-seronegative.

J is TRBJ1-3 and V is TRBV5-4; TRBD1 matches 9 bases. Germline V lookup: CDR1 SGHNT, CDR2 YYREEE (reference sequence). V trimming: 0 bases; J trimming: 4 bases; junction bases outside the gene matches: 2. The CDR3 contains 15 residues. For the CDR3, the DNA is TGTGCCAGCAGCTTGGGGACAGGGGTAGGAAACACCATATATTTT. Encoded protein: CASSLGTGVGNTIYF.

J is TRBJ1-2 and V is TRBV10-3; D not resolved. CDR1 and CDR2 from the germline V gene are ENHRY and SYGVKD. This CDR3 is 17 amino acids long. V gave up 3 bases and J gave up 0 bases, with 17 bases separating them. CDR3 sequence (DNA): TGTGCCATCAGTGAATCCTCCTTATCGGGGACTAACTATGGCTACACCTTC. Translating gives CAISESSLSGTNYGYTF.

The CDR3 nucleotides are TGTGCCAGCAGTGGGGGCGGACAGAAGAGCTCCTACGAGCAGTACTTC. Translating gives CASSGGGQKSSYEQYF. This chain links TRBV6-6 with TRBJ2-5, with D tentatively TRBD1 (6 bases). The DNA end is a closer match to TRBJ2-7, so the J assignment may be wrong. In germline, CDR1 is MNHNY, CDR2 SVGAGI (reference sequence). The CDR3 is 16 residues long.